The source of this TCR beta chain is a study of OX40 agonist ivuxolimab in advanced cancers. For the study at large: Clinicians treated patients with ivuxolimab, an agonistic anti-OX40 (CD134) antibody. Partial responses were observed in three patients, of whom one had hepatocellular carcinoma and two had cutaneous melanoma. Study-wide points: The expanded peripheral T cells' antigen specificity was not determined. CD8+ T cells averaged more expanded clones than CD4+.

Note on this clone: Antigen specificity is unknown.

The V gene lost 2 bases and the J gene lost 5 bases, with 12 bases spanning the gap. The CDR3 length is 14 residues. CDR1 is SGHDN, CDR2 FVKESK, per germline. TCRdb's table, derived via immunoSEQ multiplex PCR, lists solely in-frame clones and lacks some. The sample shows 65,000 to 80,000 clones, approximately 86% of them seen only once. The V call is TRBV14, the J call TRBJ1-1, with D possibly being TRBD1 (6 bases). The origin of this receptor is an adult with an advanced solid tumor such as melanoma, head and neck, liver or kidney cancer. The material sequenced was CD4+ or CD8+ T cells sorted from blood, taken in a trial of the OX40 agonist ivuxolimab. The CDR3 coding sequence is TGTGCCAGCAGCCAAACACAGGGTCGGACTGAAGCTTTCTTT. Its translation is CASSQTQGRTEAFF.